A selection of T cell receptor beta chains follows, all from one sample in a study of shared clonotypes between healthy human individuals. TCRdb's copy holds only in-frame clones and misses some; the assay was immunoSEQ multiplex PCR. Here the sample spans over a million clones, roughly 96% being singletons. Sequencing input: naive CD4+ T cells sorted from blood. These receptors were collected from a man aged 30-40 years in good health. The CDR3 runs from the conserved cysteine through the conserved F or W. A D gene is named only where the DNA matches it firmly. Part of the rows lack a size; the others show once, few, many or a class for expanded clones.

cdr3_nt: TGTGCCAGCAGCTTAGGATCCCTTTACGAGCAGTACTTC; cdr3_aa: CASSLGSLYEQYF; d_call: NA; j_call: TRBJ2-7; clone_size: NA; v_call: TRBV5-6
cdr3_nt: TGTGCCAGCAGCCCCCTCGGCGGTCGGGGAGAGACCCAGTACTTC; cdr3_aa: CASSPLGGRGETQYF; d_call: NA; j_call: TRBJ2-5; clone_size: NA; v_call: TRBV7-6
cdr3_nt: TGTGCCACCAGCAGAGATGGGGCAGCCGAAGCTTTCTTT; cdr3_aa: CATSRDGAAEAFF; d_call: NA; j_call: TRBJ1-1; clone_size: NA; v_call: TRBV15
cdr3_nt: TGTGCCAGCAGCAGTAGCGGGAGGGCCTACAATGAGCAGTTCTTC; cdr3_aa: CASSSSGRAYNEQFF; d_call: TRBD2; j_call: TRBJ2-1; clone_size: NA; v_call: TRBV5-4
cdr3_nt: TGTGCCTGGAGTTCGCGGAATTACAATGAGCAGTTCTTC; cdr3_aa: CAWSSRNYNEQFF; d_call: NA; j_call: TRBJ2-1; clone_size: NA; v_call: TRBV30
cdr3_nt: TGTGCCAGCAGTGGGCTTAGATGGTATGGCGATGAGACCCAGTACTTC; cdr3_aa: CASSGLRWYGDETQYF; d_call: NA; j_call: TRBJ2-5; clone_size: NA; v_call: TRBV25-1
cdr3_nt: TGTGCCAGCTCACACAGACAGGGACAGGGACTAGGCCAAGAGACCCAGTACTTC; cdr3_aa: CASSHRQGQGLGQETQYF; d_call: NA; j_call: TRBJ2-5; clone_size: NA; v_call: TRBV18
cdr3_nt: TGTGCCAGCCCGGCTAGCGGGAGGGGGGGTTTAGTAGAGCAGTTCTTC; cdr3_aa: CASPASGRGGLVEQFF; d_call: NA; j_call: TRBJ2-1; clone_size: NA; v_call: TRBV21-1
cdr3_nt: TGTGCCAGCAGCTTTCTCCTGCCGGGACTAGCGGGGGGGAACACCGGGGAGCTGTTTTTT; cdr3_aa: CASSFLLPGLAGGNTGELFF; d_call: TRBD2; j_call: TRBJ2-2; clone_size: NA; v_call: TRBV7-8
cdr3_nt: TGTGCCAGCAGCTCCCGACCCTACAATGAGCAGTTCTTC; cdr3_aa: CASSSRPYNEQFF; d_call: NA; j_call: TRBJ2-1; clone_size: NA; v_call: TRBV7-2
cdr3_nt: TGTGCCAGCAGCTCCACAGCGGGGAGCTCCTACAATGAGCAGTTCTTC; cdr3_aa: CASSSTAGSSYNEQFF; d_call: TRBD2; j_call: TRBJ2-1; clone_size: NA; v_call: TRBV5-6
cdr3_nt: TGTGCCAGCAGTTACCTCCGGTGGGCCAACGTCCTGACTTTC; cdr3_aa: CASSYLRWANVLTF; d_call: NA; j_call: TRBJ2-6; clone_size: NA; v_call: TRBV6-5
cdr3_nt: TGTGCCAGCAATTATGTCGGGACACCAAACACCGGGGAGCTGTTTTTT; cdr3_aa: CASNYVGTPNTGELFF; d_call: NA; j_call: TRBJ2-2; clone_size: once; v_call: TRBV28
cdr3_nt: TGTGCCAGCACGCCGGGGACGTTGGGTCGAGAGACCCAGTACTTC; cdr3_aa: CASTPGTLGRETQYF; d_call: NA; j_call: TRBJ2-5; clone_size: NA; v_call: TRBV28
cdr3_nt: TGTGCCAGCAGCCCATTGACAGGACCCCTCGAGCAGTACTTC; cdr3_aa: CASSPLTGPLEQYF; d_call: NA; j_call: TRBJ2-7; clone_size: NA; v_call: TRBV11-2
cdr3_nt: TGTGCCAGCAGCTTCAGGACTAGCGGGAGCTGGGCCTACGAGCAGTACTTC; cdr3_aa: CASSFRTSGSWAYEQYF; d_call: TRBD2; j_call: TRBJ2-7; clone_size: NA; v_call: TRBV11-2
cdr3_nt: TGCGCCAGCAGTGAAACGGGTCACGCCAATCAGCCCCAGCATTTT; cdr3_aa: CASSETGHANQPQHF; d_call: NA; j_call: TRBJ1-5; clone_size: NA; v_call: TRBV10-2
cdr3_nt: TGTGCCAGCACCGCGGACTGGTCCTACGAGCAGTACTTC; cdr3_aa: CASTADWSYEQYF; d_call: NA; j_call: TRBJ2-7; clone_size: NA; v_call: TRBV2
cdr3_nt: TGTGCCAGCAGCGCACAGACAGGGGGTTTGAACATTCAGTACTTC; cdr3_aa: CASSAQTGGLNIQYF; d_call: TRBD1; j_call: TRBJ2-4; clone_size: NA; v_call: TRBV5-4
cdr3_nt: TGTGCCAGTAGTATCGCGAAACCCTACGAGCAGTACTTC; cdr3_aa: CASSIAKPYEQYF; d_call: NA; j_call: TRBJ2-7; clone_size: NA; v_call: TRBV19
cdr3_nt: TGTGCCAGCAGCTCAGATTTGTACGAGCAGTACTTC; cdr3_aa: CASSSDLYEQYF; d_call: NA; j_call: TRBJ2-7; clone_size: few; v_call: TRBV7-8
cdr3_nt: TGTGCCAGCGGGGGAAGCGGGACAGATACGCAGTATTTT; cdr3_aa: CASGGSGTDTQYF; d_call: NA; j_call: TRBJ2-3; clone_size: NA; v_call: TRBV5-5
cdr3_nt: TGTGCCAGCAGCGTACCCGAACAGGTTATGGCAGATACGCAGTATTTT; cdr3_aa: CASSVPEQVMADTQYF; d_call: NA; j_call: TRBJ2-3; clone_size: NA; v_call: TRBV9
cdr3_nt: TGTGCCAGCAGCTTAGGTCGCAAGGATTTGGAGACCCAGTACTTC; cdr3_aa: CASSLGRKDLETQYF; d_call: NA; j_call: TRBJ2-5; clone_size: NA; v_call: TRBV7-8
cdr3_nt: TGCAGCGTTAATCTCTACAATGAGCAGTTCTTC; cdr3_aa: CSVNLYNEQFF; d_call: NA; j_call: TRBJ2-1; clone_size: NA; v_call: TRBV29-1
cdr3_nt: TGTGCCAGCAGGGGACTAGCCTACGAGCAGTACTTC; cdr3_aa: CASRGLAYEQYF; d_call: TRBD2; j_call: TRBJ2-7; clone_size: NA; v_call: TRBV28
cdr3_nt: TGCGCCAGCAGCTGGTCCCCTTTAGCGGGAGCCTACAATGAGCAGTTCTTC; cdr3_aa: CASSWSPLAGAYNEQFF; d_call: TRBD2; j_call: TRBJ2-1; clone_size: NA; v_call: TRBV5-1
cdr3_nt: TGTGCCACCAGCAGAGAGATCCTAGCGGGAGGTGAGCAGTACTTC; cdr3_aa: CATSREILAGGEQYF; d_call: TRBD2; j_call: TRBJ2-7; clone_size: NA; v_call: TRBV15
cdr3_nt: TGTGCCAGTAGCACCAATTGGGACACCTCCTACGAGCAGTACTTC; cdr3_aa: CASSTNWDTSYEQYF; d_call: NA; j_call: TRBJ2-7; clone_size: NA; v_call: TRBV19
cdr3_nt: TGTGCCAGCAGTCCATCCGGAAACACCATATATTTT; cdr3_aa: CASSPSGNTIYF; d_call: NA; j_call: TRBJ1-3; clone_size: NA; v_call: TRBV28
cdr3_nt: TGTGCCAGCAGCGGACTAGCGGGGAGCACAGATACGCAGTATTTT; cdr3_aa: CASSGLAGSTDTQYF; d_call: TRBD2; j_call: TRBJ2-3; clone_size: NA; v_call: TRBV5-5
cdr3_nt: TGTGCCAGCTCACGATCCCCATCTCGGGACAGGGGAACAACTAATGAAAAACTGTTTTTT; cdr3_aa: CASSRSPSRDRGTTNEKLFF; d_call: TRBD1; j_call: TRBJ1-4; clone_size: once; v_call: TRBV18
cdr3_nt: TGTGCCATCAGTGAGTCTCGGGGACAGGGAGGAGGCGAGCAGTACTTC; cdr3_aa: CAISESRGQGGGEQYF; d_call: TRBD1; j_call: TRBJ2-7; clone_size: NA; v_call: TRBV10-3
cdr3_nt: TGTGCCAGCAGCTTAGAGGGGGGAAAGGGCTATGGCTACACCTTC; cdr3_aa: CASSLEGGKGYGYTF; d_call: NA; j_call: TRBJ1-2; clone_size: NA; v_call: TRBV7-2
cdr3_nt: TGCGCCAGCAGCCTTCAGCGAGGAACTAACTATGGCTACACCTTC; cdr3_aa: CASSLQRGTNYGYTF; d_call: NA; j_call: TRBJ1-2; clone_size: NA; v_call: TRBV5-1
cdr3_nt: TGTGCCAGCAGCCCTAGGATTAACACCGGGGAGCTGTTTTTT; cdr3_aa: CASSPRINTGELFF; d_call: NA; j_call: TRBJ2-2; clone_size: NA; v_call: TRBV2
cdr3_nt: TGTGCCAGCAGTTTTGGCAGGGGCTATGGCTACACCTTC; cdr3_aa: CASSFGRGYGYTF; d_call: NA; j_call: TRBJ1-2; clone_size: NA; v_call: TRBV27
cdr3_nt: TGTGCCAGTAGTATCCCACCTAACTATGGCTACACCTTC; cdr3_aa: CASSIPPNYGYTF; d_call: NA; j_call: TRBJ1-2; clone_size: NA; v_call: TRBV19
cdr3_nt: TGTGCCAGCACCCACCCCCACACAGATACGCAGTATTTT; cdr3_aa: CASTHPHTDTQYF; d_call: NA; j_call: TRBJ2-3; clone_size: NA; v_call: TRBV28
cdr3_nt: TGTGCCAGCAGCTTAGCGGGACGGAATAGCAATCAGCCCCAGCATTTT; cdr3_aa: CASSLAGRNSNQPQHF; d_call: NA; j_call: TRBJ1-5; clone_size: NA; v_call: TRBV7-8
cdr3_nt: TGCGCCAGCAGCCAAGCTTACCGGTCGGGAGACTCAGATACGCAGTATTTT; cdr3_aa: CASSQAYRSGDSDTQYF; d_call: NA; j_call: TRBJ2-3; clone_size: NA; v_call: TRBV4-3
cdr3_nt: TGCGCCAGCAGCCAGGGACGGAGTTTCACAGATACGCAGTATTTT; cdr3_aa: CASSQGRSFTDTQYF; d_call: NA; j_call: TRBJ2-3; clone_size: NA; v_call: TRBV4-1
cdr3_nt: TGTGCCAGCAGGCGGGGCGAACGGGCCTACACCATATATTTT; cdr3_aa: CASRRGERAYTIYF; d_call: NA; j_call: TRBJ1-3; clone_size: NA; v_call: TRBV6-5
cdr3_nt: TGTGCCAGCAGCGTTCGGACTAGCGGGAATGAGCAGTTCTTC; cdr3_aa: CASSVRTSGNEQFF; d_call: TRBD2; j_call: TRBJ2-1; clone_size: NA; v_call: TRBV9
cdr3_nt: TGCAGCGTTGAGCTAGGGTTCACAGGGTCCTACGAGCAGTACTTC; cdr3_aa: CSVELGFTGSYEQYF; d_call: NA; j_call: TRBJ2-7; clone_size: NA; v_call: TRBV29-1
cdr3_nt: TGTGCCAGCAGCTTCGGGTCCCGAAGCGGGAGGTCGTACGAGCAGTACTTC; cdr3_aa: CASSFGSRSGRSYEQYF; d_call: TRBD2; j_call: TRBJ2-7; clone_size: NA; v_call: TRBV7-6
cdr3_nt: TGTGCCAGCGTAACTAGGGGAATGGTATTTGGTGAGCAGTTCTTC; cdr3_aa: CASVTRGMVFGEQFF; d_call: NA; j_call: TRBJ2-1; clone_size: NA; v_call: TRBV28
cdr3_nt: TGTGCCAGCAGTTACGCCCTTACAGGGGGGTACGAGCAGTACTTC; cdr3_aa: CASSYALTGGYEQYF; d_call: TRBD1; j_call: TRBJ2-7; clone_size: NA; v_call: TRBV6-5
cdr3_nt: TGTGCCAGCAGTCCCGCAGGGGCCAACGTCCTGACTTTC; cdr3_aa: CASSPAGANVLTF; d_call: NA; j_call: TRBJ2-6; clone_size: NA; v_call: TRBV27
cdr3_nt: TGCGCCAGCACTGAATGGGGACTAGCGGGAACCGGGGAGCTGTTTTTT; cdr3_aa: CASTEWGLAGTGELFF; d_call: TRBD2; j_call: TRBJ2-2; clone_size: NA; v_call: TRBV5-1
cdr3_nt: TGTGCAAGTCGCTTAGCAGTCTACGAGCAGTACTTC; cdr3_aa: CASRLAVYEQYF; d_call: NA; j_call: TRBJ2-7; clone_size: NA; v_call: TRBV12-2
cdr3_nt: TGTGCCAGCAGCTTAGCGGGAGTGGGGAAAGGCGGGGAGCTGTTTTTT; cdr3_aa: CASSLAGVGKGGELFF; d_call: TRBD2; j_call: TRBJ2-2; clone_size: NA; v_call: TRBV5-4
cdr3_nt: TGTGCCAGCAGTGTTCTTATGACCGGGGGCGGTGGCTACACCTTC; cdr3_aa: CASSVLMTGGGGYTF; d_call: NA; j_call: TRBJ1-2; clone_size: NA; v_call: TRBV25-1
cdr3_nt: TGTGCCAGCAGTAGGCCCCTAGCGGGAGACACCGGGGAGCTGTTTTTT; cdr3_aa: CASSRPLAGDTGELFF; d_call: TRBD2; j_call: TRBJ2-2; clone_size: NA; v_call: TRBV28
cdr3_nt: TGTGCCAGCAGTCTTACTAGCACAGATACGCAGTATTTT; cdr3_aa: CASSLTSTDTQYF; d_call: NA; j_call: TRBJ2-3; clone_size: NA; v_call: TRBV25-1
cdr3_nt: TGTGCCAGCAGCTTAACCCTCTCGACTGTTAGCCCCTATGGCTACACCTTC; cdr3_aa: CASSLTLSTVSPYGYTF; d_call: NA; j_call: TRBJ1-2; clone_size: NA; v_call: TRBV5-8
cdr3_nt: TGTGCCAGCAGTTACTCGAATTTGGGTGAAGCTTTCTTT; cdr3_aa: CASSYSNLGEAFF; d_call: NA; j_call: TRBJ1-1; clone_size: NA; v_call: TRBV6-5
cdr3_nt: TGTGCCAGCCAACTAGCGGGTATAAACATTCAGTACTTC; cdr3_aa: CASQLAGINIQYF; d_call: TRBD2; j_call: TRBJ2-4; clone_size: NA; v_call: TRBV6-5